The rows below give T cell receptor beta chains drawn from one sample of a study of T-cell memory formation after mild COVID-19. TCRdb fed the 5' RACE reads into MiXCR, producing one record per CDR3 protein. The table has 500,000 to 600,000 distinct CDR3 sequences, more than 15% seen once. Input material: PBMCs or a T cell subset sorted from them (not recorded which). Source of these receptors: an adult woman who had mild COVID-19 (a few samples of this study predate the infection). Cell type and time point are not known. The CDR3 runs from the conserved cysteine through the conserved F or W. D genes are given only for firm matches. Only part of the rows carry a size: once, few, many, or a class if the clone is expanded.

d_gene: TRBD1; abundance: few; v_gene: TRBV7-3; j_gene: TRBJ1-6; CDR3aa: CASSQGQGARNSPLHF; CDR3nt: TGTGCCAGCAGCCAGGGACAGGGGGCGCGCAATTCACCCCTCCACTTT
d_gene: .; abundance: few; v_gene: TRBV20-1; j_gene: TRBJ2-7; CDR3aa: CSARGAGAFGRVGEQYF; CDR3nt: TGCAGTGCTAGGGGGGCGGGAGCCTTTGGCAGAGTGGGCGAGCAGTACTTC
d_gene: .; abundance: few; v_gene: TRBV30; j_gene: TRBJ2-6; CDR3aa: CAWSGLGLGANVLTF; CDR3nt: TGTGCCTGGAGTGGATTAGGTTTGGGGGCCAACGTCCTGACTTTC
d_gene: TRBD1; abundance: many; v_gene: TRBV5-1; j_gene: TRBJ1-1; CDR3aa: CASSLWTGQNTEAFF; CDR3nt: TGCGCCAGCAGCCTCTGGACAGGACAGAACACTGAAGCTTTCTTT
d_gene: .; abundance: few; v_gene: TRBV9; j_gene: TRBJ2-7; CDR3aa: CASSPGGRVYEQYF; CDR3nt: TGTGCCAGCAGCCCCGGGGGCAGGGTTTACGAGCAGTACTTC
d_gene: .; abundance: few; v_gene: TRBV4-2; j_gene: TRBJ2-2; CDR3aa: CASSQVADANTGELFF; CDR3nt: TGTGCCAGCAGCCAAGTAGCGGACGCGAACACCGGGGAGCTGTTTTTT
d_gene: TRBD1; abundance: .; v_gene: TRBV20-1; j_gene: TRBJ1-1; CDR3aa: CSARPGTGRWGTEAFF; CDR3nt: TGCAGTGCTAGACCCGGGACAGGGCGTTGGGGCACTGAAGCTTTCTTT
d_gene: .; abundance: few; v_gene: TRBV7-8; j_gene: TRBJ2-5; CDR3aa: CASSRVRGGQETQYF; CDR3nt: TGTGCCAGCAGCCGGGTCAGGGGGGGTCAAGAGACCCAGTACTTC
d_gene: TRBD2; abundance: .; v_gene: TRBV7-9; j_gene: TRBJ2-5; CDR3aa: CASSAAGAETQYF; CDR3nt: TGTGCCAGCAGCGCAGCGGGAGCAGAGACCCAGTACTTC
d_gene: .; abundance: few; v_gene: TRBV6-5; j_gene: TRBJ2-6; CDR3aa: CASSLNPGPKSGANVLTF; CDR3nt: TGTGCCAGCAGTCTCAACCCGGGACCGAAGTCTGGGGCCAACGTCCTGACTTTC
d_gene: TRBD1; abundance: .; v_gene: TRBV4-1; j_gene: TRBJ2-7; CDR3aa: CASSQVQGNDEQYF; CDR3nt: TGCGCCAGCAGCCAAGTACAGGGGAACGACGAGCAGTACTTC
d_gene: .; abundance: few; v_gene: TRBV7-6; j_gene: TRBJ2-3; CDR3aa: CASSLSQGGVSTDTQYF; CDR3nt: TGTGCCAGCAGTCTCTCACAAGGCGGGGTGAGCACAGATACGCAGTATTTT
d_gene: .; abundance: .; v_gene: TRBV7-2; j_gene: TRBJ2-7; CDR3aa: CASSLEYSSYEQYF; CDR3nt: TGTGCCAGCAGCTTAGAGTACAGCTCCTACGAGCAGTACTTC
d_gene: .; abundance: few; v_gene: TRBV29-1; j_gene: TRBJ2-1; CDR3aa: CSVDGVYNEQFF; CDR3nt: TGCAGCGTTGACGGAGTATACAATGAGCAGTTCTTC
d_gene: TRBD2; abundance: .; v_gene: TRBV6-5; j_gene: TRBJ2-1; CDR3aa: CASSSMRSLAGIYNEQFF; CDR3nt: TGTGCCAGCAGTTCCATGAGGTCACTAGCGGGAATCTACAATGAGCAGTTCTTC
d_gene: TRBD1; abundance: few; v_gene: TRBV10-3; j_gene: TRBJ2-1; CDR3aa: CAIRRGPDNEQFF; CDR3nt: TGTGCCATCAGGAGGGGGCCGGATAATGAGCAGTTCTTC
d_gene: .; abundance: few; v_gene: TRBV7-8; j_gene: TRBJ1-4; CDR3aa: CASSLPQEGRGKLFF; CDR3nt: TGTGCCAGCAGCTTACCCCAGGAGGGCCGTGGAAAACTGTTTTTT
d_gene: .; abundance: .; v_gene: TRBV7-6; j_gene: TRBJ2-3; CDR3aa: CASSSIGASTDTQYF; CDR3nt: TGTGCCAGCAGCTCAATCGGGGCTAGCACAGATACGCAGTATTTT